This TCR beta chain was captured in a study of T-cell reconstitution after alpha-beta-depleted transplantation in children. General study results and limits: About two months after transplant, alpha-beta T cells reportedly came from several hundred expanded graft clones. After one year, T-cell counts and TCRbeta diversity mostly came from new T cells. Several patients had high TCRbeta diversity at day 60; it came from surviving recipient T cells and thymic progenitors.

A few counts support this clonotype. Its target is unknown. It was with unique molecular identifiers that the TCRbeta library was prepared. TCRdb re-derived calls from the PCR reads in MiXCR, one entry per CDR3 protein. The repertoire has a few hundred thousand distinct CDR3 sequences, about an eighth of them found once; the top ten carry approximately 2%. The sequences come from PBMCs, mostly from graft donor cells, collected 360 days after TCRalphabeta/CD19-depleted stem cell transplant. This TCR derives from a male patient between 10 and 17 years old who had a stem cell transplant for acute myeloid leukemia, so the T cells may come from the graft donor.

Here the CDR3 DNA reads TGTGCCAGCAGTTGGGGGACTAGTTGGTACGAGCAGTACTTC. Protein sequence: CASSWGTSWYEQYF. This chain uses TRBV27 with TRBJ2-7, with TRBD2 matching 8 bases. The CDR3 runs 14 residues. The J segment lost 4 bases and the V segment lost 4 bases, leaving 6 bases of the junction unmatched. Per the germline V gene, CDR1 is MNHEY and CDR2 is SMNVEV (reference sequence).